Below, 27 T cell receptor beta chains from the same sample are listed, as sequenced in a study of T cell changes during pregnancy in multiple sclerosis. Clones were sequenced by immunoSEQ multiplex PCR, and TCRdb holds only the in-frame ones, with some missing. The data hold 95,000 to 150,000 clones, with approximately 95% observed a single time. The sample was peripheral blood, taken before pregnancy. The receptors were sampled from a female donor with multiple sclerosis, enrolled in a pregnancy study.

V usage is TRBV6-6 and J usage is TRBJ2-2; D unclear. Deletions cut 0 bases from V and 5 bases from J, with 4 bases between. Germline assignment: CDR1 MNHNY and CDR2 SVGAGI (reference sequence). The length of the CDR3 is 13 residues. In nucleotides, the CDR3 is TGTGCCAGCAGTTACTCGACAACCGGGGAGCTGTTTTTT. Translating gives CASSYSTTGELFF.

The rearrangement links TRBV13 to TRBJ2-5; 7 nucleotides agree with TRBD1. Per the germline V gene, CDR1 is PRHDT and CDR2 is FYEKMQ (reference sequence). This CDR3 contains 15 residues. Trimming removed 5 bases from V and 5 bases from J; junction bases left unmatched: 11. The CDR3 protein is CASSHTGVVGETQYF. DNA for the CDR3: TGTGCCAGCAGCCACACAGGGGTCGTCGGGGAGACCCAGTACTTC. The full variable domain, rest sourced from reference TRBV13 and TRBJ2-5, is AAGVIQSPRHLIKEKRETATLKCYPIPRHDTVYWYQQGPGQDPQFLISFYEKMQSDKGSIPDRFSAQQFSDYHSELNMSSLELGDSALYFCASSHTGVVGETQYFGPGTRLLVL.

Concerning this clone itself: Other nucleotide sequences in the sample specify the same CDR3. The chain is built from TRBV7-2 and TRBJ1-5, with a weak D call TRBD1 (5 bases). V gave up 1 base and J gave up 7 bases, with 11 bases separating them. Per germline, CDR1 SGHTA and CDR2 FQGNSA. This CDR3 spans 14 amino acids. CDR3 loop: CASSLVGGGQPQHF. CDR3 DNA: TGTGCCAGCAGCTTAGTCGGGGGAGGGCAGCCCCAGCATTTT.

The V call is TRBV18, the J call TRBJ2-7; TRBD2 matches at 12 bases. Per the germline V gene, CDR1 is KGHSH and CDR2 is LQKENI. The ends lost 2 bases at V and 3 bases at J; junction bases unmatched: 2. This CDR3 has 15 residues. The CDR3 reads CASSPSTSGGYEQYF. The CDR3 region has the DNA TGTGCCAGCTCACCATCGACTAGCGGGGGCTACGAGCAGTACTTC.

The chain is built from TRBV11-1 and TRBJ2-5, with 11 nucleotides matching TRBD1. Matching the DNA end better, TRBJ2-7 makes the J call doubtful. CDR1 and CDR2 (germline): SGHAT, FQDESV (reference sequence). The CDR3 has 13 residues. CDR3 DNA: TGTGCCAGCAGGGGGACAGGGGGGTACGAGCAGTACTTC. Amino acid sequence: CASRGTGGYEQYF.

The rearrangement uses TRBV9 and TRBJ2-1, with D possibly matching TRBD2 (7 bases). Deletions cut 0 bases from V and 8 bases from J, with 15 bases between. This CDR3 contains 15 residues. Germline CDR1 reads SGDLS; CDR2 reads YYNGEE. CDR3 coding DNA: TGTGCCAGCAGCGTAGTGGTGGGGGGGCCGGATGAGCAGTTCTTC. Amino acid sequence: CASSVVVGGPDEQFF.

The chain couples TRBV7-6 to TRBJ2-5; perhaps TRBD1 as D (7 bases). The length of the CDR3 is 14 residues. CDR1 and CDR2 from the germline V gene are SGHVS and FNYEAQ. V lost 4 bases and J lost 8, with 17 bases in between. DNA for the CDR3: TGTGCCAGCAGCTCAGGGACAGCGGGCGGAACCCAGTACTTC. Protein: CASSSGTAGGTQYF.

This chain links TRBV6-1 with TRBJ2-7; D perhaps matches TRBD1 (5 bases). The CDR3 has 11 residues. CDR1 MNHNS and CDR2 SASEGT come from the germline V gene. The germline V and J ends were trimmed by 6 bases and 4 bases, with 7 bases remaining between them. The DNA for the CDR3 is TGTGCCAGCAGCAGGGTTTACGAGCAGTACTTC. Amino acids: CASSRVYEQYF.

V and J are TRBV9 and TRBJ2-7; TRBD2 matches at 8 bases. The CDR3 extends over 16 amino acids. Germline V gene data show CDR1 as SGDLS and CDR2 as YYNGEE. Losses at the gene ends were 0 bases for V and 4 bases for J; bases not matched to a gene: 9. CDR3 in DNA: TGTGCCAGCAGCGTAGGGGGTACTAGCGGATTATACGAGCAGTACTTC. Translation gives CASSVGGTSGLYEQYF.

The chain combines TRBV28 with TRBJ2-7; D may be TRBD2 (6 bases). Trimming cost V 8 bases and J 3 bases, with 17 bases left between them. Germline V gene data show CDR1 as MDHEN and CDR2 as SYDVKM. The CDR3 totals 14 residues. CDR3 amino acids: CASGPGGSDYEQYF. The CDR3 DNA reads as TGTGCCAGCGGACCCGGGGGTTCGGACTACGAGCAGTACTTC.

The V gene is TRBV21-1, the J gene TRBJ2-7; the table's D call of TRBD1 was not tested on the DNA. TRBV21-1 is a pseudogene. The CDR3 has 13 amino acids. For the CDR3, the DNA is TGTGCCAGCAGCACCCGGACAGTTAACGAGCAGTACTTC. Translating it yields CASSTRTVNEQYF.

This clone was counted once. The V and J genes are TRBV13 and TRBJ1-1, with unresolved D. Germline CDR1 and CDR2: PRHDT and FYEKMQ (reference sequence). Between the trimmed V and J ends, which lost 5 bases and 4 bases, there was a span of 8 bases. This CDR3 has 12 amino acids. CDR3 DNA sequence: TGTGCCAGCAGCCAACGGTTCACTGAAGCTTTCTTT. As protein: CASSQRFTEAFF.

This clone has only a few counts. V gene TRBV9 combines with J gene TRBJ2-3; perhaps TRBD1 as D (6 bases). Germline V CDR1 and CDR2: SGDLS, YYNGEE. V was trimmed by 3 bases and J by 6 bases, leaving 14 bases between them. This CDR3 contains 14 residues. CDR3 sequence reads: CASSGGGDRDTQYF. CDR3 nucleotides: TGTGCCAGCAGCGGGGGTGGCGACAGGGATACGCAGTATTTT.

The CDR3 sequence: CASSISDSGELFF. The CDR3 coding sequence is TGTGCCAGTAGTATATCGGACTCCGGGGAGCTGTTTTTT. The rearrangement links TRBV19 to TRBJ2-2; a weak D match, TRBD2 (5 bases). From germline, CDR1 is LNHDA and CDR2 SQIVND (reference sequence). There are 13 residues in the CDR3. Trimming took 2 bases from V and 6 from J, leaving 7 bases between them.

The rearrangement links TRBV4-1 to TRBJ2-1; the match to TRBD2 covers 11 bases. Germline CDR1 and CDR2: MGHRA and YSYEKL. The CDR3 runs 14 residues. V lost 0 bases, J lost 13 bases, and 5 bases stayed unmatched. CDR3 bases: TGCGCCAGCAGCCAAGAACTAGCGGGGGCAGGACAGTTCTTC. Protein sequence: CASSQELAGAGQFF.

This clone was observed a handful of times. The sample carries other DNA sequences with the same CDR3. The gene calls are TRBV5-1 and TRBJ1-1; D gene ambiguous. Between the trimmed V and J ends, which lost 0 bases and 1 base, there was a span of 4 bases. In germline, CDR1 is SGHRS, CDR2 YFSETQ. CDR3 size: 13 residues. The CDR3 is CASSLARNTEAFF. CDR3 coding DNA: TGCGCCAGCAGCTTGGCTAGGAACACTGAAGCTTTCTTT. The full variable domain, its missing parts supplied by reference TRBV5-1 and TRBJ1-1, is KAGVTQTPRYLIKTRGQQVTLSCSPISGHRSVSWYQQTPGQGLQFLFEYFSETQRNKGNFPGRFSGRQFSNSRSEMNVSTLELGDSALYLCASSLARNTEAFFGQGTRLTVV.

This sequence joins TRBV5-1 and TRBJ2-3; 13 bases match TRBD2. Germline CDR1 SGHRS, CDR2 YFSETQ. With 3 bases clipped from V and 6 bases from J, the junction kept 7 bases outside the gene matches. The CDR3 is 16 residues long. CDR3 amino acids: CASSSPTSGRADTQYF. The CDR3 DNA reads as TGCGCCAGCAGCTCTCCCACTAGCGGGAGGGCCGATACGCAGTATTTT.

This clone appeared once. The V gene is TRBV28, the J gene TRBJ1-2; TRBD1 matches at 7 bases. The CDR3 is 14 amino acids. The germline V gene has CDR1 MDHEN and CDR2 SYDVKM. V was clipped by 7 bases and J by 7 bases; unmatched bases: 12. The CDR3 sequence: CASTKQGVGGGYTF. CDR3 nucleotides: TGTGCCAGCACTAAGCAGGGGGTAGGTGGTGGCTACACCTTC.

The chain combines TRBV5-1 with TRBJ2-1; 12 bases line up with TRBD1. J lost 8 bases, V lost 4 bases, and 13 bases had no gene match. There are 17 residues in the CDR3. The germline gives CDR1 SGHRS, CDR2 YFSETQ. CDR3 nucleotides: TGCGCCAGCAGCAGGGGGGACAGGGGGCGTAGTCTAGATGAGCAGTTCTTC. Encoded protein: CASSRGDRGRSLDEQFF.

This chain links TRBV6-1 with TRBJ2-1; 11 positions agree with TRBD2. Germline CDR1 and CDR2: MNHNS and SASEGT. V lost 6 bases and J lost 9; bases outside the gene matches: 10. This CDR3 has 15 amino acids. This CDR3 reads CASSALAGEKGEQFF. The DNA for the CDR3 is TGTGCCAGCAGCGCACTAGCGGGAGAGAAGGGTGAGCAGTTCTTC.

The J gene is TRBJ2-7, the V gene TRBV7-8; 7 bases map to TRBD2. This CDR3 region has 16 residues. Germline assignment: CDR1 SGHVS and CDR2 FQNEAQ. The V and J ends lost 5 bases and 0 bases, in that order; junction bases with no gene match: 10. DNA for the CDR3: TGTGCCAGCAGCCCCCAGCTAGCGGATTCCTCCTACGAGCAGTACTTC. This translates into CASSPQLADSSYEQYF.

This rearrangement joins TRBV2 to TRBJ2-1; 11 bases are a match to TRBD2. The germline gives CDR1 SNHLY, CDR2 FYNNEI. The CDR3 sequence is 14 residues long. J was trimmed by 9 bases and V by 9 bases; bases with no gene match: 10. CDR3 protein: CARGGLAGGTEQFF. The CDR3 DNA is TGTGCCAGGGGTGGGCTAGCGGGGGGCACTGAGCAGTTCTTC. The full variable domain, with the rest looked up from reference TRBV2 and TRBJ2-1, is EPEVTQTPSHQVTQMGQEVILRCVPISNHLYFYWYRQILGQKVEFLVSFYNNEISEKSEIFDDQFSVERPDGSNFTLKIRSTKLEDSAMYFCARGGLAGGTEQFFGPGTRLTVL.

The rearrangement links TRBV18 to TRBJ1-2; TRBD1 is a possible D gene (6 bases). Trimming removed 2 bases at V and 0 bases at J, with 10 bases between. Looked up from germline, CDR1 is KGHSH and CDR2 is LQKENI. The length of the CDR3 is 15 residues. The CDR3 protein is CASSPRTETNYGYTF. CDR3 coding DNA: TGTGCCAGCTCACCAAGGACAGAGACTAACTATGGCTACACCTTC.

The V gene is TRBV18, the J gene TRBJ2-5; D might be TRBD1 (5 bases). This CDR3 contains 15 residues. Germline CDR1 KGHSH, CDR2 LQKENI. V shed 1 base and J shed 5 bases, with 14 bases lying between them. This CDR3 is CASSPLGVARETQYF. The CDR3 coding sequence is TGTGCCAGCTCACCACTAGGGGTCGCGCGGGAGACCCAGTACTTC.

CDR3 bases: TGTGCCAGCAGCCCTCTGAGATCTAGCACAGATACGCAGTATTTT. It encodes CASSPLRSSTDTQYF. The chain is built from TRBV7-3 and TRBJ2-3; the D is unclear. Trimming removed 5 bases from V and 0 bases from J, with 12 bases in between. The CDR3 length is 15 residues. CDR1 and CDR2 from the germline V gene are SGHTA and FQGTGA.

V usage is TRBV5-6 and J usage is TRBJ2-3; TRBD2 matches 7 bases. Looked up from germline, CDR1 is SGHDT and CDR2 is YYEEEE. Germline trimming cut 0 bases from V and 1 base from J; bases unmatched to any gene: 2. This CDR3 contains 15 residues. CDR3 bases: TGTGCCAGCAGCTTGGTCCGGGAGGGCACAGATACGCAGTATTTT. This encodes CASSLVREGTDTQYF. The whole variable domain, remainder taken from reference TRBV5-6 and TRBJ2-3, is DAGVTQSPTHLIKTRGQQVTLRCSPKSGHDTVSWYQQALGQGPQFIFQYYEEEERQRGNFPDRFSGHQFPNYSSELNVNALLLGDSALYLCASSLVREGTDTQYFGPGTRLTVL.

In DNA form, the CDR3 reads TGTGCCAGCAGCGACAGGTCAGATACGCAGTATTTT. Translated: CASSDRSDTQYF. This chain connects TRBV27 to TRBJ2-3; tentative D call: TRBD1 (6 bases). Per germline, CDR1 MNHEY and CDR2 SMNVEV (reference sequence). This CDR3 comprises 12 residues. Trimming pared 6 bases from V and 4 bases from J, leaving 8 bases between.